This T cell receptor beta chain was recorded in a study of T cells in Graves' hyperthyroidism and ophthalmopathy. Study-wide context: Any treatment followed the collection of peripheral blood at initial diagnosis. Overall study findings and caveats: Within blood appeared most thyroid clonotypes that had expanded above 0.001.

The sample holds many counts of this clonotype. As yet, its antigen is unknown. Amplified TCR beta CDR3 regions derived from RNA transcripts. TCR CDR3 regions were first amplified by RT-PCR with HTBI primers. TCRdb re-called the multiplex PCR reads through MiXCR, storing one row per CDR3 protein. The table has 300,000 to 450,000 distinct CDR3 sequences, 14% seen once; the top ten hold around 20%. Germline values: CDR1 MNHNY, CDR2 SVGAGI (reference sequence). After removal of 0 bases from V and 8 bases from J, the junction contained 3 bases not matched to a gene. This CDR3 spans 15 amino acids. Patients were excluded for uncontrolled infection, other autoimmune disease, pregnancy or lactation. More than 9.5 ml fresh peripheral blood yielded the PBMCs.

Sequenced: blood. V and J are TRBV6-6 and TRBJ1-4; 10 nucleotides agree with TRBD1. The source is a woman aged 30 to 39 with Graves' ophthalmopathy. The CDR3 nucleotides are TGTGCCAGCAGTTACTCGGGACAGGGGCGAGAAAAACTGTTTTTT. Its translation: CASSYSGQGREKLFF.